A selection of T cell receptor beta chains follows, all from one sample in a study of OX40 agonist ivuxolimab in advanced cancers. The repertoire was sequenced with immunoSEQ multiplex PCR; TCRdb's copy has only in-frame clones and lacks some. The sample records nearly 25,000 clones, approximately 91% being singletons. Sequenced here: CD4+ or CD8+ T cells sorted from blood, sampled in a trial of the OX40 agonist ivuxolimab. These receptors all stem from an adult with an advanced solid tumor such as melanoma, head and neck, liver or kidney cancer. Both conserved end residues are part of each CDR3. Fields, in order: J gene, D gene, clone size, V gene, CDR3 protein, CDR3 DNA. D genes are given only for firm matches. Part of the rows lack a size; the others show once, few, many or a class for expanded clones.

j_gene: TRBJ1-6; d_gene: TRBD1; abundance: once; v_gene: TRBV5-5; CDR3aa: CASSQGQYNSPLHF; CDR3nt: TGTGCCAGCAGCCAGGGACAGTATAATTCACCCCTCCACTTT
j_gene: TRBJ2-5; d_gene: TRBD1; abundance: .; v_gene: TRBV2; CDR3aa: CASSGTGGETQYF; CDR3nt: TGTGCCAGCAGCGGGACAGGGGGAGAGACCCAGTACTTC
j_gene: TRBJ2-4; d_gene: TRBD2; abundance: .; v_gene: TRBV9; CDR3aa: CASSVEATGGNIQYF; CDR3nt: TGTGCCAGCAGCGTGGAGGCGACGGGGGGAAACATTCAGTACTTC
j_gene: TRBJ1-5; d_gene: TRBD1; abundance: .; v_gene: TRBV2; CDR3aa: CASSGTGRQPQHF; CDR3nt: TGTGCCAGCAGTGGGACAGGGAGACAGCCCCAGCATTTT
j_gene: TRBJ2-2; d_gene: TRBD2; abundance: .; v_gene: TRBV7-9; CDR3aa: CASRPGTSGTGELFF; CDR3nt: TGTGCCAGCAGGCCTGGGACTAGCGGGACCGGGGAGCTGTTTTTT
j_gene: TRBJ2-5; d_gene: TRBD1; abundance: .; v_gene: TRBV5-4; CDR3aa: CASSLVTGGEETQYF; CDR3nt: TGTGCCAGCAGCTTGGTGACAGGGGGCGAAGAGACCCAATACTTC
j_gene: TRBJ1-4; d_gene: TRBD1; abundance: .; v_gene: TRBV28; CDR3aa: CASSSTGTGGEKLFF; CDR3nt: TGTGCCAGCAGTTCAACCGGGACAGGGGGTGAAAAACTGTTTTTT
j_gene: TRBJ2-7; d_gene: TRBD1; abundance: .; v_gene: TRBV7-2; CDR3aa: CASSSIQGAGYEQYF; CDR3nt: TGTGCCAGCAGCTCTATACAGGGGGCGGGTTACGAGCAGTACTTC
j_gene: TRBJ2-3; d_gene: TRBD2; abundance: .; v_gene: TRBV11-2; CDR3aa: CASSGTRATDTQYF; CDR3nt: TGTGCCAGCTCCGGGACTAGAGCCACAGATACGCAGTATTTT
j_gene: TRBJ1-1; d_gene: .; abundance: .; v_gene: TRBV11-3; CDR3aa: CASSSQTGNTEAFF; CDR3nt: TGTGCCAGCAGCTCCCAGACAGGGAACACTGAAGCTTTCTTT
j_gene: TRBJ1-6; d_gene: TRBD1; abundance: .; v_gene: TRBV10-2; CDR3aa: CASSLHGQGDSPLHF; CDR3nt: TGCGCCAGCAGCCTTCACGGACAGGGTGATTCACCCCTCCACTTT
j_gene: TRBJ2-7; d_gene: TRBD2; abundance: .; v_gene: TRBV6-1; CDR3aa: CASSHSGSYEQYF; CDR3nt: TGTGCCAGCAGTCATAGCGGGTCCTACGAGCAGTACTTC
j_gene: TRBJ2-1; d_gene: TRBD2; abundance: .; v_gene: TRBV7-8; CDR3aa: CASSPLAGGSYNEQFF; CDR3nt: TGTGCCAGCAGCCCCTTAGCGGGAGGCTCCTACAATGAGCAGTTCTTC
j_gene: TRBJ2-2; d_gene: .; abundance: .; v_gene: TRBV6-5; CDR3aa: CASRDQGFLTGELFF; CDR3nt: TGTGCCAGCAGGGACCAGGGATTCCTCACCGGGGAGCTGTTTTTT
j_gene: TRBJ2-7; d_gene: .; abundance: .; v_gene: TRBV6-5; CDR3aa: CASSYQGSVEQYF; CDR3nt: TGTGCCAGCAGTTATCAAGGTAGCGTCGAGCAGTACTTC
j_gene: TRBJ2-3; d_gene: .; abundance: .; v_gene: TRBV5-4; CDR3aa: CASSFSTDTQYF; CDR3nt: TGTGCCAGCAGCTTTAGCACAGATACGCAGTATTTT
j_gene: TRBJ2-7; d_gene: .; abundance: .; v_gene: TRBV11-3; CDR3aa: CASSLAERSYEQYF; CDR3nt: TGTGCCAGCAGCTTAGCCGAGCGCTCCTACGAGCAGTACTTC
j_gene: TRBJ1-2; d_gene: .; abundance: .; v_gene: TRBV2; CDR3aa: CASSEPGDYGYTF; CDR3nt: TGTGCCAGCAGTGAACCGGGTGACTATGGCTACACCTTC
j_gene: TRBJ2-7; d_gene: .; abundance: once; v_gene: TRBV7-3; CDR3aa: CASSQGAGNYEQYF; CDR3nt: TGTGCCAGCAGCCAAGGGGCAGGTAACTACGAGCAGTACTTC
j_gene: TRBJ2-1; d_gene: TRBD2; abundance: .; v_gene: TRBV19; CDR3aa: CASSMMTSGRSLSYNEQFF; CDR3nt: TGTGCCAGTAGTATGATGACTAGCGGGAGAAGCCTCTCCTACAATGAGCAGTTCTTC
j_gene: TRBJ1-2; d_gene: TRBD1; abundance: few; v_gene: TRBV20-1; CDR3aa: CSASGTDGYTF; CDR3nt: TGCAGTGCTAGTGGGACAGACGGCTACACCTTC
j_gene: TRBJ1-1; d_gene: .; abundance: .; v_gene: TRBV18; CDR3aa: CASSPLIDTEAFF; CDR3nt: TGTGCCAGCTCACCCTTAATCGACACTGAAGCTTTCTTT
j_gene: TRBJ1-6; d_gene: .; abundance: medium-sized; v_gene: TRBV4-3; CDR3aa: CASSQDLTGPGTPLHF; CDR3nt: TGCGCCAGCAGCCAAGATCTTACCGGGCCCGGGACACCCCTCCACTTT
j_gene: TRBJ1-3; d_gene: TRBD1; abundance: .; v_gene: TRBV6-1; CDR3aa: CASTETGVSGNTIYF; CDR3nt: TGTGCCAGCACCGAAACAGGGGTCTCTGGAAACACCATATATTTT
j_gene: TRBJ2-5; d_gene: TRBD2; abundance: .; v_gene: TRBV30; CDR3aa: CAWSLTGLAGGFGETQYF; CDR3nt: TGTGCCTGGAGTCTCACGGGTCTAGCGGGAGGTTTTGGAGAGACCCAGTACTTC
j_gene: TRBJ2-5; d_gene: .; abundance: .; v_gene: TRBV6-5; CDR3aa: CASSYSMVLGETQYF; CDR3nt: TGTGCCAGCAGTTACTCGATGGTATTGGGAGAGACCCAGTACTTC
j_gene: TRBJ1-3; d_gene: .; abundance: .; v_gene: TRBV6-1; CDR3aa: CASSEIGMSSGNTIYF; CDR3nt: TGTGCCAGCAGTGAAATTGGGATGAGCTCTGGAAACACCATATATTTT
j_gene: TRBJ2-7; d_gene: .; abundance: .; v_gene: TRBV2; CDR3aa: CASRDYEQYF; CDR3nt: TGTGCCAGCAGAGACTACGAGCAGTACTTC
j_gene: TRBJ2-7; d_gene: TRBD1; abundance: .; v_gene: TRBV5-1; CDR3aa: CASSLDRGYEQYF; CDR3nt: TGCGCCAGCAGCCTGGACAGGGGTTACGAGCAGTACTTC
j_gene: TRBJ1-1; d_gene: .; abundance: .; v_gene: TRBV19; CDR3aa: CASSIGGIQLGTEAFF; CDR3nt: TGTGCCAGTAGTATCGGGGGGATACAGTTGGGGACTGAAGCTTTCTTT
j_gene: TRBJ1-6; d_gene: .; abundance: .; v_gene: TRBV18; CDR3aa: CASSQGNNNSPLHF; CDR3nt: TGTGCCAGCTCACAGGGGAACAATAATTCACCCCTCCACTTT
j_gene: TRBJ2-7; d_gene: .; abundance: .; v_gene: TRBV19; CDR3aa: CASSIATRGAHEQYF; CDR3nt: TGTGCCAGTAGTATTGCAACCAGGGGGGCCCACGAGCAGTACTTC
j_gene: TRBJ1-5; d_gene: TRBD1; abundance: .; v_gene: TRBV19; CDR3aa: CTSSRDRSSNQPQHF; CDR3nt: TGTACCAGTAGTAGGGACAGGAGTAGCAATCAGCCCCAGCATTTT
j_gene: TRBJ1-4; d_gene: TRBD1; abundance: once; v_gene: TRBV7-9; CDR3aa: CASSQGQETNEKLFF; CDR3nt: TGTGCCAGCAGCCAAGGACAGGAAACTAATGAAAAACTGTTTTTT
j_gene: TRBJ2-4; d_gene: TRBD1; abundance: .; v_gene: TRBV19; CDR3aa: CASSAAGTGYYIQYF; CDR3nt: TGTGCCAGTAGTGCTGCCGGGACAGGGTATTACATTCAGTACTTC
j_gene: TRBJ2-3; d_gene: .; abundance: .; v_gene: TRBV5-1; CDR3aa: CASSVGATDTQYF; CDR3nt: TGCGCCAGCAGTGTGGGGGCCACAGATACGCAGTATTTT
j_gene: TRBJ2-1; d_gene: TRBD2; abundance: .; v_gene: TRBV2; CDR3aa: CASRLTSGYNEQFF; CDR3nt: TGTGCCAGCAGGTTGACTAGCGGGTACAATGAGCAGTTCTTC
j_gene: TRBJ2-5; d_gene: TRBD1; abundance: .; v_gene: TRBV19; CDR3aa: CASSKGTGGFQETQYF; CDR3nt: TGTGCCAGTAGTAAAGGGACAGGGGGCTTCCAAGAGACCCAGTACTTC
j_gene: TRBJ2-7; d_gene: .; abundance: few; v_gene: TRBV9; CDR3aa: CASSAGNLGIDEQYF; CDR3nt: TGTGCCAGCAGCGCGGGAAACCTAGGAATCGACGAGCAGTACTTC
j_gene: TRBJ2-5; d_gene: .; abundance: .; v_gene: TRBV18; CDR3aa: CASSSDQPEETQYF; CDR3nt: TGTGCCAGCTCATCGGACCAACCAGAAGAGACCCAGTACTTC
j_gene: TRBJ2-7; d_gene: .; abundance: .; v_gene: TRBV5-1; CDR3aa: CASSLTGPSYEQYF; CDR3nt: TGCGCCAGCAGCTTGACGGGTCCCTCCTACGAGCAGTACTTC
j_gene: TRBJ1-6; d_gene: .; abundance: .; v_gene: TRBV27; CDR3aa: CASSFGGHSPLHF; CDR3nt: TGTGCCAGCAGCTTCGGAGGCCATTCACCCCTCCACTTT